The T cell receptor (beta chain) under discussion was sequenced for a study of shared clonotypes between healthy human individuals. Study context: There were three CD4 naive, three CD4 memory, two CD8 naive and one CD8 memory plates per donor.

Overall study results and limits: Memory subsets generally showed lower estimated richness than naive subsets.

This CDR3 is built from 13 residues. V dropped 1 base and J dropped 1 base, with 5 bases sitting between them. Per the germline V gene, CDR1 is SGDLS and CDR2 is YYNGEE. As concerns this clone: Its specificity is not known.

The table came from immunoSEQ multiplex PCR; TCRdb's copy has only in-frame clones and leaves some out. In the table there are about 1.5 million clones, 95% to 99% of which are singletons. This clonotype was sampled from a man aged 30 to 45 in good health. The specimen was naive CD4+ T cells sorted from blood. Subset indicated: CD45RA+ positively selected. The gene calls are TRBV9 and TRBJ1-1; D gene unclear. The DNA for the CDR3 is TGTGCCAGCAGCGTAACTCAGAACACTGAAGCTTTCTTT. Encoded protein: CASSVTQNTEAFF.